The 30 T cell receptor beta chains listed next were all sequenced from one sample in a study of T cell responses to AZD1222 COVID-19 vaccine. Measured with immunoSEQ multiplex PCR; TCRdb has only the in-frame clones, and not every one. The sample holds roughly 60,000 clones, around three quarters seen once. The source material was peripheral blood, sampled 28 days after the second AZD1222 dose. The receptors derive from an adult who received the AZD1222 COVID-19 vaccine.

The chain combines TRBV5-1 with TRBJ2-1, with D possibly being TRBD2 (6 bases). The germline gives CDR1 SGHRS, CDR2 YFSETQ. The V end was cut by 4 bases, the J end by 1 base, with 15 bases between. The CDR3 is made up of 16 amino acids. The CDR3 region is CASSAVLGGSYNEQFF. As DNA, the CDR3 is TGCGCCAGCAGCGCGGTCTTGGGGGGTTCCTACAATGAGCAGTTCTTC.

V and J are TRBV5-6 and TRBJ1-2; no reliable D call. The CDR3 runs to 13 residues. Between the trimmed V and J ends, which lost 0 bases and 4 bases, there was a span of 7 bases. Germline V gene data show CDR1 as SGHDT and CDR2 as YYEEEE. For the CDR3, the DNA is TGTGCCAGCAGCTTGGTGCTGGGCTATGGCTACACCTTC. It is translated as CASSLVLGYGYTF.

The rearrangement links TRBV3-1 (or the pseudogene TRBV3-2) to TRBJ1-4; TRBD1 might be the D (5 bases). V lost 11 bases, J lost 8 bases, and 18 bases lay in between. The CDR3 is 13 amino acids. Looked up from germline, CDR1 is LGHDT and CDR2 is YNNKEL (reference sequence). Here the CDR3 reads CASRGRSGEKLFF. The CDR3 nucleotides read TGTGCCTCCCGGGGGAGGTCCGGGGAAAAACTGTTTTTT.

V is TRBV6-6 and J is TRBJ1-4; 7 bases are shared with TRBD1. Germline V gene lookup returns CDR1 MNHNY and CDR2 SVGAGI (reference sequence). V dropped 6 bases and J dropped 0; count of bases not matched to a gene: 19. This CDR3 spans 20 amino acids. CDR3 DNA sequence: TGTGCCAGCAGCGATACTCCCCCCAGGGGGGTGGTTGCAACTAATGAAAAACTGTTTTTT. The encoded protein is CASSDTPPRGVVATNEKLFF.

The chain has TRBV28 and TRBJ1-1; D not certain. The CDR3 sequence is 12 residues long. Germline V lookup: CDR1 MDHEN, CDR2 SYDVKM. Between the trimmed V and J ends, which lost 6 bases and 10 bases, there was a span of 15 bases. Here the CDR3 reads CASRGPWGLAFF. The CDR3 DNA reads TGTGCCAGCAGAGGCCCTTGGGGTTTAGCTTTCTTT. The full variable domain, with the rest looked up from reference TRBV28 and TRBJ1-1, is DVKVTQSSRYLVKRTGEKVFLECVQDMDHENMFWYRQDPGLGLRLIYFSYDVKMKEKGDIPEGYSVSREKKERFSLILESASTNQTSMYLCASRGPWGLAFFGQGTRLTVV.

The V gene is TRBV7-2, the J gene TRBJ1-1, with 10 bases that match TRBD1. Germline-derived CDR1 and CDR2 are SGHTA and FQGNSA. J gave up 1 base and V 0 bases, and 11 bases lay outside the gene matches. The CDR3 length is 19 residues. CDR3 nucleotide sequence: TGTGCCAGCAGCTTAGCCGTTCTGGACAGGGGGAAAGGGAACACTGAAGCTTTCTTT. It is translated as CASSLAVLDRGKGNTEAFF.

CDR3 nucleotides: TGTGCCAGCAGTCCACAGGTCGGCCAGCCCCAGCATTTT. Translating gives CASSPQVGQPQHF. The J gene is TRBJ1-5, the V gene TRBV6-5, with D perhaps TRBD1 (5 bases). The CDR3 totals 13 residues. Germline values: CDR1 MNHEY, CDR2 SVGAGI. V lost 5 bases and J lost 7, with 12 bases in between.

V and J are TRBV2 and TRBJ2-4; TRBD2 might be the D (5 bases). Germline V CDR1 and CDR2: SNHLY, FYNNEI. This CDR3 is built from 13 residues. Between the trimmed V and J ends, which lost 2 bases and 8 bases, there was a span of 10 bases. This CDR3 is CASSELATHIQYF. In DNA, the CDR3 is TGTGCCAGCAGTGAACTAGCTACCCACATTCAGTACTTC.

The chain carries TRBV18 and TRBJ1-5, with 10 bases matching TRBD1. The CDR3 runs 15 residues. Germline CDR1 KGHSH, CDR2 LQKENI. Germline trimming cut 6 bases from V and 2 bases from J; bases unmatched to any gene: 4. The CDR3 DNA follows: TGTGCCAGCTCGTCAGGGACAGGGGGCAATCAGCCCCAGCATTTT. Translating gives CASSSGTGGNQPQHF. The variable domain in full, completed from reference TRBV18 and TRBJ1-5, reads NAGVMQNPRHLVRRRGQEARLRCSPMKGHSHVYWYRQLPEEGLKFMVYLQKENIIDESGMPKERFSAEFPKEGPSILRIQQVVRGDSAAYFCASSSGTGGNQPQHFGDGTRLSIL.

This clone was seen once. The rearrangement links TRBV12-3 or TRBV12-4 to TRBJ1-1; the match to TRBD1 covers 8 bases. The ends lost 6 bases at V and 3 bases at J; junction bases unmatched: 0. The CDR3 spans 12 residues. The CDR3 loop reads CASRTGDTEAFF. The CDR3 DNA follows: TGTGCCAGCAGGACAGGGGACACTGAAGCTTTCTTT.

The chain has TRBV10-2 and TRBJ1-2; weak D call: TRBD1 (5 bases). The CDR3 runs to 14 residues. Trimming took off 3 bases at V and 8 bases at J, with 16 bases between the two ends. The germline V gene has CDR1 WSHSY and CDR2 SAAADI. The CDR3 DNA reads as TGCGCCAGCAGTGATGGACACCTGGGAGGGGGCTACACCTTC. Translation: CASSDGHLGGGYTF.

The chain recombines TRBV6-5 with TRBJ1-6; D possibly corresponds to TRBD1 (5 bases). There are 16 residues in the CDR3. Looked up from germline, CDR1 is MNHEY and CDR2 is SVGAGI. Trimming cost V 2 bases and J 6 bases, with 14 bases left between them. CDR3 DNA sequence: TGTGCCAGCAGTTACACGGACACCCTCGGTAATTCACCCCTCCACTTT. Translating gives CASSYTDTLGNSPLHF.

This chain joins TRBV6-5 and TRBJ1-2; perhaps TRBD1 as D (6 bases). The CDR3 has 15 residues. Trimming cost V 6 bases and J 8 bases, with 22 bases left between them. CDR1 is MNHEY and CDR2 is SVGAGI in the germline V gene. Here the CDR3 DNA reads TGTGCCAGCAGGGCATGGACAGTAGGCCCTGGGGGCTACACCTTC. Its protein product is CASRAWTVGPGGYTF.

V gene TRBV4-2 combines with J gene TRBJ1-6, with 8 nucleotides matching TRBD1. The germline CDR1 and CDR2 sequences are LGHNA and YNFKEQ. This CDR3 comprises 16 residues. The V and J ends lost 1 base and 9 bases, in that order; junction bases with no gene match: 8. CDR3 nucleotides: TGTGCCAGCAGCCAAGCCTTGGGACAGGCGGGTTCACCCCTCCACTTT. Amino acids: CASSQALGQAGSPLHF.

A few counts support this clone. V is TRBV7-2 and J is TRBJ2-3; the D gene is possibly TRBD2 (6 bases). Germline V gene lookup returns CDR1 SGHTA and CDR2 FQGNSA. The CDR3 totals 16 residues. V was trimmed by 0 bases and J by 0 bases, leaving 10 bases between them. CDR3 coding DNA: TGTGCCAGCAGCTTAGCGGGGGGTTATAGCACAGATACGCAGTATTTT. Translating it yields CASSLAGGYSTDTQYF.

There are a few counts of this clone. This chain uses TRBV7-6 with TRBJ2-7; 8 bases map to TRBD2. The CDR3 is 15 residues long. The germline gives CDR1 SGHVS, CDR2 FNYEAQ. V dropped 5 bases and J dropped 4; count of bases not matched to a gene: 10. CDR3 loop: CASSPSGLGVYEQYF. CDR3 coding DNA: TGTGCCAGCAGCCCTAGCGGGTTGGGTGTGTACGAGCAGTACTTC.

The gene calls are TRBV28 and TRBJ1-2, with D possibly being TRBD1 (6 bases). Trimming shortened V by 3 bases and J by 8 bases, and 19 bases separated the two germline ends. The germline V gene encodes CDR1 MDHEN and CDR2 SYDVKM. There are 15 residues in the CDR3. The CDR3 is CASSFASGGGGGYTF. CDR3 DNA: TGTGCCAGCAGTTTCGCCTCTGGGGGGGGCGGCGGCTACACCTTC.

The CDR3 sequence: CSAGMKETQYF. The CDR3 nucleotides are TGCAGTGCGGGGATGAAAGAGACCCAGTACTTC. The genes are TRBV20-1 and TRBJ2-5; D not resolved. Trimming removed 6 bases from V and 3 bases from J, with 8 bases in between. CDR1 DFQATT and CDR2 SNEGSKA come from the germline V gene (reference sequence). The CDR3 is made up of 11 amino acids.

In DNA, the CDR3 is TGTGCCAGCAGCTTATGGCCGGAGTCGGGCGATGAGCAGTTCTTC. Its protein is CASSLWPESGDEQFF. The chain couples TRBV7-9 to TRBJ2-1; D gene uncertain. Trimming stripped 2 bases from V and 8 bases from J, with 16 bases between. Germline V lookup: CDR1 SEHNR, CDR2 FQNEAQ (reference sequence). This CDR3 is 15 amino acids long. The full variable domain, its missing parts supplied by reference TRBV7-9 and TRBJ2-1, is DTGVSQNPRHKITKRGQNVTFRCDPISEHNRLYWYRQTLGQGPEFLTYFQNEAQLEKSRLLSDRFSAERPKGSFSTLEIQRTEQGDSAMYLCASSLWPESGDEQFFGPGTRLTVL.

This clone appeared once. The V and J genes are TRBV3-1 (or the pseudogene TRBV3-2) and TRBJ2-6; no reliable D call. The CDR3 extends over 17 amino acids. The V gene lost 4 bases and the J gene lost 0 bases, with 13 bases spanning the gap. Germline CDR1 LGHDT, CDR2 YNNKEL (reference sequence). CDR3 in amino acids: CASSLRAMNSGANVLTF. CDR3 coding DNA: TGTGCCAGCAGCCTCCGGGCCATGAACTCTGGGGCCAACGTCCTGACTTTC.

The rearrangement joins TRBV12-5 to TRBJ1-5; 7 bases line up with TRBD1. V gave up 3 bases and J gave up 1 base; unmatched junction bases: 3. From germline, CDR1 is LGHNT and CDR2 FRNRAP. This CDR3 contains 15 residues. CDR3 DNA sequence: TGTGCTAGTGGTTTTGGGGACAGCAGCAATCAGCCCCAGCATTTT. As protein: CASGFGDSSNQPQHF.

This chain links TRBV28 with TRBJ1-3; D is uncertain. This CDR3 spans 15 amino acids. Germline CDR1 and CDR2: MDHEN and SYDVKM. V was trimmed by 1 base and J by 4 bases, leaving 11 bases between them. CDR3 coding DNA: TGTGCCAGCAGTTTATTCCCGGGCGGGGGAAACACCATATATTTT. Translated, it gives CASSLFPGGGNTIYF.

The rearrangement uses TRBV10-3 and TRBJ1-2; D unclear. V lost 3 bases, J lost 8 bases, and 7 bases lay in between. The CDR3 sequence is 11 residues long. CDR1 and CDR2 (germline): ENHRY, SYGVKD. The CDR3 nucleotides are TGTGCCATCAGTGAATTGGTGGGCTACACCTTC. Its translation is CAISELVGYTF.

This clone was detected only a few times. The chain joins TRBV28 to TRBJ1-4; D gene unclear. This CDR3 is 15 amino acids long. Deletions cut 6 bases from V and 2 bases from J, with 13 bases between. Germline V gives CDR1 MDHEN, CDR2 SYDVKM. Written as DNA, the CDR3 is TGTGCCAGCAGCCCCCCCTTGGGGACTAATGAAAAACTGTTTTTT. Its protein product is CASSPPLGTNEKLFF. The full variable domain, completed using reference TRBV28 and TRBJ1-4, is DVKVTQSSRYLVKRTGEKVFLECVQDMDHENMFWYRQDPGLGLRLIYFSYDVKMKEKGDIPEGYSVSREKKERFSLILESASTNQTSMYLCASSPPLGTNEKLFFGSGTQLSVL.

The genes are TRBV10-3 and TRBJ2-7; TRBD1 matches 9 bases. The CDR3 contains 16 residues. The V segment lost 2 bases and the J segment 3 bases; nucleotides outside the gene matches: 8. Germline V gives CDR1 ENHRY, CDR2 SYGVKD. The chain's CDR3 is CAISEQGDRVDYEQYF. The CDR3 bases are TGTGCCATCAGTGAGCAGGGGGACAGGGTGGACTACGAGCAGTACTTC.

The chain employs TRBV5-1 and TRBJ2-7, with TRBD1 identical over 7 bases. Germline V gene lookup returns CDR1 SGHRS and CDR2 YFSETQ. This CDR3 is 16 amino acids long. V gave up 4 bases and J gave up 0 bases; unmatched junction bases: 10. The CDR3 loop is CASSTVQGKSSYEQYF. CDR3 coding DNA: TGCGCCAGCAGCACCGTACAGGGGAAGAGCTCCTACGAGCAGTACTTC.

This clone has just a few counts. V is TRBV7-8 and J is TRBJ1-5; possibly TRBD1 for D (6 bases). The CDR3 is made up of 13 amino acids. The germline gives CDR1 SGHVS, CDR2 FQNEAQ. Trimming took off 2 bases at V and 6 bases at J, with 8 bases between the two ends. CDR3 region: CASSLSGAQPQHF. CDR3 DNA: TGTGCCAGCAGCTTATCAGGGGCTCAGCCCCAGCATTTT.

This clone was observed a handful of times. The chain joins TRBV28 to TRBJ1-1, with TRBD1 matching over 8 bases. The CDR3 is 13 amino acids. The V gene end was trimmed by 7 bases and the J gene end by 4 bases; junction bases not matched to a gene: 5. From germline, CDR1 is MDHEN and CDR2 SYDVKM. CDR3 coding DNA: TGTGCCAGCATCACCGACAGGGGCACTGAAGCTTTCTTT. This gives the protein CASITDRGTEAFF.

The chain recombines TRBV11-3 with TRBJ2-3; TRBD2 might be the D (5 bases). Germline V gene lookup returns CDR1 SGHNT and CDR2 YENEEA. The ends were cut back, 5 bases at V and 3 bases at J, with 15 bases in the middle. The length of the CDR3 is 15 residues. The CDR3 nucleotides are TGTGCCAGCAGCCCCTCGACCGGGGAGACAGATACGCAGTATTTT. Amino acids: CASSPSTGETDTQYF.

This clone was detected only a few times. The rearrangement uses TRBV11-2 and TRBJ2-3; D remains unclear. Germline assignment: CDR1 SGHAT and CDR2 FQNNGV. Trimming took 5 bases from V and 4 from J, leaving 10 bases between them. CDR3 length: 13 amino acids. CDR3: CASSLSIADTQYF. Here the CDR3 DNA reads TGTGCCAGCAGCCTCAGTATCGCAGATACGCAGTATTTT.